These 20 T cell receptor beta chains originate from one sample sequenced in a study of T cell responses to AZD1222 COVID-19 vaccine. Sequenced by immunoSEQ multiplex PCR; TCRdb stores in-frame clones only, minus some. The sample has some 170,000 clones, 85% to 95% seen once. Source: peripheral blood, taken on day 0 of AZD1222 vaccination. The receptor source for this set is an adult in good health.

The chain uses TRBV6-5 and TRBJ2-7, with D perhaps matching TRBD2 (6 bases). This CDR3 is built from 14 residues. Trimming removed 5 bases from V and 3 bases from J, with 14 bases in between. Germline V gene data show CDR1 as MNHEY and CDR2 as SVGAGI. CDR3 protein: CASSPWGESYEQYF. In DNA, the CDR3 is TGTGCCAGCAGTCCGTGGGGGGAGAGCTACGAGCAGTACTTC.

J is TRBJ1-1 and V is TRBV4-2, with 8 bases lining up with TRBD1. In germline, CDR1 is LGHNA, CDR2 YNFKEQ. Germline trimming cut 1 base from V and 1 base from J; bases unmatched to any gene: 5. The CDR3 runs 16 residues. The CDR3 DNA is TGTGCCAGCAGCCAAGGACAGGGGTCGGCGAACACTGAAGCTTTCTTT. It translates to CASSQGQGSANTEAFF.

The V call is TRBV10-3, the J call TRBJ1-1; possible D gene TRBD1, 6 bases. The V gene lost 3 bases and the J gene lost 5 bases, with 7 bases spanning the gap. The CDR3 contains 12 residues. From germline, CDR1 is ENHRY and CDR2 SYGVKD. CDR3: CAISDRGTEAFF. The CDR3 DNA reads as TGTGCCATCAGTGATAGGGGGACTGAAGCTTTCTTT.

V gene TRBV3-1 (or the pseudogene TRBV3-2) combines with J gene TRBJ2-7; D ambiguous. The CDR3 spans 11 residues. Trimming pared 8 bases from V and 0 bases from J, leaving 5 bases between. Germline-derived CDR1 and CDR2 are LGHDT and YNNKEL (reference sequence). CDR3 nucleotide sequence: TGTGCCAGCGGGCACTCCTACGAGCAGTACTTC. This sequence encodes CASGHSYEQYF.

CDR3 loop: CASSLAGRERYEQYF. The CDR3 bases are TGTGCCAGCAGCTTGGCCGGCAGGGAGCGCTACGAGCAGTACTTC. The V gene is TRBV11-3, the J gene TRBJ2-7; D possibly uses TRBD1 or TRBD2 (5 bases each). CDR3 size: 15 residues. CDR1 and CDR2 from the germline V gene are SGHNT and YENEEA. V was shortened by 3 bases and J by 3 bases, with 15 bases between the two germline ends. Looking up the rest from reference TRBV11-3 and TRBJ2-7 gives the full variable domain: EAGVVQSPRYKIIEKKQPVAFWCNPISGHNTLYWYLQNLGQGPELLIRYENEEAVDDSQLPKDRFSAERLKGVDSTLKIQPAELGDSAVYLCASSLAGRERYEQYFGPGTRLTVT.

The gene calls are TRBV24-1 and TRBJ1-2; 10 bases line up with TRBD1. The CDR3 loop spans 17 amino acids. Germline V gene data show CDR1 as KGHDR and CDR2 as SFDVKD. After removal of 5 bases from V and 3 bases from J, the junction contained 11 bases not matched to a gene. The DNA for the CDR3 is TGTGCCACCAGTGGACCCAGGGACAGGGGTCCCGACTATGGCTACACCTTC. Translated, it gives CATSGPRDRGPDYGYTF.

V and J are TRBV10-3 and TRBJ1-1, with 11 bases that match TRBD1. V lost 9 bases to trimming and J lost 0 bases; unmatched junction nucleotides: 3. CDR1 and CDR2 (germline): ENHRY, SYGVKD. The CDR3 extends over 14 amino acids. The CDR3 sequence is CAIRTGGVNTEAFF. CDR3 bases: TGTGCCATTAGGACAGGGGGCGTGAACACTGAAGCTTTCTTT.

The V and J genes are TRBV29-1 and TRBJ1-1; D not resolved. The germline V gene encodes CDR1 SQVTM and CDR2 ANQGSEA. Deletions cut 6 bases from V and 6 bases from J, with 11 bases between. The CDR3 sequence is 11 residues long. The chain's CDR3 is CSVEQVSEAFF. In DNA, the CDR3 is TGCAGCGTCGAACAAGTTTCTGAAGCTTTCTTT.

The table lists this clone with a few counts. V gene TRBV4-1 combines with J gene TRBJ2-1, with D hard to call. Trimming stripped 3 bases from V and 4 bases from J, with 13 bases between. The CDR3 is 15 residues long. Germline CDR1 is MGHRA and CDR2 is YSYEKL. CDR3: CASSHAIQAYNEQFF. DNA of the CDR3: TGCGCCAGCAGCCATGCGATCCAGGCTTACAATGAGCAGTTCTTC.

The gene calls are TRBV2 and TRBJ1-3; TRBD1 agrees at 10 bases. Looked up from germline, CDR1 is SNHLY and CDR2 is FYNNEI. This CDR3 contains 15 residues. Losses at the gene ends were 8 bases for V and 3 bases for J; bases not matched to a gene: 7. The CDR3 nucleotides read TGTGCCAGCGAAATGGGACAGGGGTTTGGAAACACCATATATTTT. Encoded protein: CASEMGQGFGNTIYF.

The table lists this clone with many counts. The chain combines TRBV29-1 with TRBJ1-4, with a weak D call TRBD1 (6 bases). This CDR3 has 13 residues. Trimming stripped 6 bases from V and 6 bases from J, with 14 bases between. The germline V gene has CDR1 SQVTM and CDR2 ANQGSEA. In nucleotides, the CDR3 is TGCAGCGTCTACCGGGACACGCATGAAAAACTGTTTTTT. This translates into CSVYRDTHEKLFF.

This clone was seen only once. The chain combines TRBV19 with TRBJ2-7, with 8 bases matching TRBD2. Germline CDR1 and CDR2: LNHDA and SQIVND (reference sequence). The V segment lost 5 bases and the J segment 3 bases; nucleotides outside the gene matches: 6. There are 14 residues in the CDR3. The CDR3 loop is CASSALAGGYEQYF. The DNA for the CDR3 is TGTGCCAGTAGTGCTCTAGCGGGTGGCTACGAGCAGTACTTC.

The CDR3 DNA is TGTGCCAGCAGGTACAACTACGAGCAGTACTTC. Protein: CASRYNYEQYF. The rearrangement links TRBV6-5 to TRBJ2-7; no firm D call. V lost 6 bases and J 3 bases, leaving 6 bases between the germline ends. The length of the CDR3 is 11 residues. The germline gives CDR1 MNHEY, CDR2 SVGAGI.

J is TRBJ2-7 and V is TRBV6-1; D call uncertain. The CDR3 loop spans 12 amino acids. Trimming removed 3 bases from V and 5 bases from J, with 8 bases in between. Per the germline V gene, CDR1 is MNHNS and CDR2 is SASEGT. The CDR3 sequence: CASSERFHEQYF. The DNA for the CDR3 is TGTGCCAGCAGTGAGAGATTCCACGAGCAGTACTTC.

This clone was detected once. The J gene is TRBJ1-1, the V gene TRBV18, with D unclear. This CDR3 contains 15 residues. Germline loops: CDR1 KGHSH, CDR2 LQKENI. V was pared by 3 bases and J by 4 bases, with 15 bases between. The CDR3 DNA reads TGTGCCAGCTCACCCATGAGGGCGGAAAGCACTGAAGCTTTCTTT. The encoded protein is CASSPMRAESTEAFF.

For this clone: Other DNA sequences in the sample encode the same CDR3. This chain links TRBV18 with TRBJ2-5; D uncertain. Trimming left V 0 bases short and J 1 base short, with 6 bases between. The germline V gene has CDR1 KGHSH and CDR2 LQKENI. The CDR3 runs to 14 residues. Here the CDR3 reads CASSPPAGQETQYF. CDR3 sequence (DNA): TGTGCCAGCTCACCACCGGCCGGCCAAGAGACCCAGTACTTC.

The chain joins TRBV19 to TRBJ1-2; 8 positions agree with TRBD1. Per germline, CDR1 LNHDA and CDR2 SQIVND (reference sequence). The ends lost 9 bases at V and 1 base at J; junction bases unmatched: 22. The CDR3 runs to 19 residues. In DNA form, the CDR3 reads TGTGCCAGCCATACTCAGGTCCCGACAGGGGTGGAGTTTAACTATGGCTACACCTTC. Translating gives CASHTQVPTGVEFNYGYTF.

V gene TRBV19 combines with J gene TRBJ1-5; D perhaps matches TRBD1 (5 bases). The CDR3 loop spans 13 amino acids. CDR1 and CDR2 (germline): LNHDA, SQIVND (reference sequence). The V and J ends lost 6 bases and 5 bases respectively, with 11 bases between them. The CDR3 nucleotides are TGTGCCAGTAGACGCAGGGAGGATCAGCCCCAGCATTTT. It is translated as CASRRREDQPQHF.

J is TRBJ2-1 and V is TRBV5-1; 16 nucleotides line up with TRBD2. V gave up 2 bases and J gave up 1 base; unmatched junction bases: 9. This CDR3 region has 20 residues. Germline V gene lookup returns CDR1 SGHRS and CDR2 YFSETQ. The CDR3 loop reads CASSFAAGLAGGTSYNEQFF. CDR3 DNA: TGCGCCAGCAGCTTTGCAGCGGGACTAGCGGGAGGGACGTCCTACAATGAGCAGTTCTTC.

A single count supports this clone. The chain has TRBV15 and TRBJ2-3; 7 bases fit TRBD1. The CDR3 is 16 amino acids. Germline CDR1 and CDR2: LNHNV and YYDKDF (reference sequence). J was trimmed by 1 base and V by 0 bases; bases with no gene match: 4. In DNA, the CDR3 is TGTGCCACCAGCAGAGAACGAACAGGGGGCACAGATACGCAGTATTTT. The encoded protein is CATSRERTGGTDTQYF.